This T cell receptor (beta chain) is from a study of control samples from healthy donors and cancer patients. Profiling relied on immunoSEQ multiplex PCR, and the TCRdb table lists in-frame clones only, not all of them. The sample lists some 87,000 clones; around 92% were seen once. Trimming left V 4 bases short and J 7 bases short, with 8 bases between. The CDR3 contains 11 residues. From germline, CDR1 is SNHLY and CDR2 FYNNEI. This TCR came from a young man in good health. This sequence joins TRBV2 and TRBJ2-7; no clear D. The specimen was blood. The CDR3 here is CASSVRMEQYF. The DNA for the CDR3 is TGTGCCAGCAGTGTCCGGATGGAGCAGTACTTC.